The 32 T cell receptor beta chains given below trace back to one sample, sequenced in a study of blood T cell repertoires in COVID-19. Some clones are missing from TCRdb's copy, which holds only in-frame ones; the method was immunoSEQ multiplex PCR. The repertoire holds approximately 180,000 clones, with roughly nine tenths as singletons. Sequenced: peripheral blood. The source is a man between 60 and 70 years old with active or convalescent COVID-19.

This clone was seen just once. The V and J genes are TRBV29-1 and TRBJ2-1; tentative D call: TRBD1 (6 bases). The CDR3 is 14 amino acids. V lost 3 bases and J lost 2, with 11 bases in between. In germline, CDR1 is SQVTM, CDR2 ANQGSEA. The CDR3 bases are TGCAGCGTTGAGAAGACAGGACCCTACAATGAGCAGTTCTTC. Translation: CSVEKTGPYNEQFF.

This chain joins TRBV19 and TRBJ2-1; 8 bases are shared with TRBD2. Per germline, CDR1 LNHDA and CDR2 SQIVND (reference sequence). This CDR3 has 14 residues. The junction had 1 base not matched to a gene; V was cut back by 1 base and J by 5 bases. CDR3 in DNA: TGTGCCAGTAGTATAGCGGGAGGGGACAATGAGCAGTTCTTC. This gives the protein CASSIAGGDNEQFF.

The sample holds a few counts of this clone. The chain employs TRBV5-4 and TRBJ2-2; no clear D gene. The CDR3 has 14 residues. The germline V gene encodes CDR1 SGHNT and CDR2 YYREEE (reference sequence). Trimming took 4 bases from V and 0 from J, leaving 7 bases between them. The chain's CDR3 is CASSGEANTGELFF. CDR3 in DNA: TGTGCCAGCAGCGGAGAAGCGAACACCGGGGAGCTGTTTTTT.

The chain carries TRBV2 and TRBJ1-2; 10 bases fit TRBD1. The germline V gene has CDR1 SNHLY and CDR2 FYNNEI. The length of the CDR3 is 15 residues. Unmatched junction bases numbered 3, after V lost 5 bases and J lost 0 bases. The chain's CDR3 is CASSPGQGTNYGYTF. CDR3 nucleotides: TGTGCCAGCAGTCCGGGACAGGGGACTAACTATGGCTACACCTTC. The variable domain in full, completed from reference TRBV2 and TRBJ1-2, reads EPEVTQTPSHQVTQMGQEVILRCVPISNHLYFYWYRQILGQKVEFLVSFYNNEISEKSEIFDDQFSVERPDGSNFTLKIRSTKLEDSAMYFCASSPGQGTNYGYTFGSGTRLTVV.

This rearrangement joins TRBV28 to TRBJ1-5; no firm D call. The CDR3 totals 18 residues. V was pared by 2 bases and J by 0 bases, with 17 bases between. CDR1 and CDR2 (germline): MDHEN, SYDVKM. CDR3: CASSLQTLTWYSNQPQHF. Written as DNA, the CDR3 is TGTGCCAGCAGTTTACAAACCCTGACATGGTATAGCAATCAGCCCCAGCATTTT.

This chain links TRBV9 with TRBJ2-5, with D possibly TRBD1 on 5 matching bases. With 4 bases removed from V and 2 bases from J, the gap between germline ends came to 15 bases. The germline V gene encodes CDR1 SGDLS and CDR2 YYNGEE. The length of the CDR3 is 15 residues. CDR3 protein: CASSPRGYFQETQYF. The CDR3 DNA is TGTGCCAGCAGCCCAAGGGGATACTTTCAAGAGACCCAGTACTTC.

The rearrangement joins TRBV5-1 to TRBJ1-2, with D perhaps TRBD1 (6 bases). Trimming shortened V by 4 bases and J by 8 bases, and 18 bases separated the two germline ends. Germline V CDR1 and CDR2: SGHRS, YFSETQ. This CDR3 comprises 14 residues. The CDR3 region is CASSPPGQLGGYTF. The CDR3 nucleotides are TGCGCCAGCAGCCCACCGGGACAACTGGGGGGCTACACCTTC.

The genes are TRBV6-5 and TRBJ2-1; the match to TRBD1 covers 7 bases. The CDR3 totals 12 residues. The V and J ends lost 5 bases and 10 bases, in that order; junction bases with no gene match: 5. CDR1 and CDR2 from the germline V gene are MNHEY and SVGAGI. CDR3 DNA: TGTGCCAGCAGTAGAACAGGGGACGAGCAGTTCTTC. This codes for CASSRTGDEQFF.

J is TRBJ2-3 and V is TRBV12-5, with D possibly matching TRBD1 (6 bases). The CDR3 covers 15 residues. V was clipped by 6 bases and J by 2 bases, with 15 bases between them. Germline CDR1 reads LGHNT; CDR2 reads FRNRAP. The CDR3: CASGPTGRFTDTQYF. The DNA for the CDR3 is TGTGCTAGTGGCCCAACAGGGCGATTCACAGATACGCAGTATTTT.

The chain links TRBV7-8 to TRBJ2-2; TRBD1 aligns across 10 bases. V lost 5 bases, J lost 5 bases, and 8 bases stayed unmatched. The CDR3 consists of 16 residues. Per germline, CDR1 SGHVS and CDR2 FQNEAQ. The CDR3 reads CASSPRRDRGTGELFF. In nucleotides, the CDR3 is TGTGCCAGCAGCCCTCGCCGGGACAGGGGAACCGGGGAGCTGTTTTTT.

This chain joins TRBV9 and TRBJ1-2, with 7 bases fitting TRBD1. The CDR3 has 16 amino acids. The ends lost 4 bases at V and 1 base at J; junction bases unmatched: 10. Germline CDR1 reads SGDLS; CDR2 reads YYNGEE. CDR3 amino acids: CASSPEQGRLNYGYTF. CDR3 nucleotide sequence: TGTGCCAGCAGCCCCGAACAGGGGAGACTTAACTATGGCTACACCTTC.

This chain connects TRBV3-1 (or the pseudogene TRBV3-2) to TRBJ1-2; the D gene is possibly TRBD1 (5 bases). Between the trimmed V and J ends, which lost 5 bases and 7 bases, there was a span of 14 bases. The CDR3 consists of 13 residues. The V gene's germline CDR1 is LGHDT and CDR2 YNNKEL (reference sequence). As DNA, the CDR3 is TGTGCCAGCAGCTACGCGCAGGGAGGTGGCTACACCTTC. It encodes CASSYAQGGGYTF.

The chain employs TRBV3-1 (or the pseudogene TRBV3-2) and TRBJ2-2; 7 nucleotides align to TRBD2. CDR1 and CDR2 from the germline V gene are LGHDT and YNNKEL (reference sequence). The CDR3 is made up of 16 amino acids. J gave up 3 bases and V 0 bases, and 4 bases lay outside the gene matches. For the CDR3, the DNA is TGTGCCAGCAGCCAAGACGGGGGGAGATACACCGGGGAGCTGTTTTTT. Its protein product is CASSQDGGRYTGELFF.

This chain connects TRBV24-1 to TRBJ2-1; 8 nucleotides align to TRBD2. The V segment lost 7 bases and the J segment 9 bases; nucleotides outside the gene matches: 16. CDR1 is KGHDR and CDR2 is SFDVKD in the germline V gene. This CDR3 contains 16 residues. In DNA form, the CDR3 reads TGTGCCACCAGCCCAATGGGGGGACTAGACCTCCGTGAGCAGTTCTTC. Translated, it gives CATSPMGGLDLREQFF.

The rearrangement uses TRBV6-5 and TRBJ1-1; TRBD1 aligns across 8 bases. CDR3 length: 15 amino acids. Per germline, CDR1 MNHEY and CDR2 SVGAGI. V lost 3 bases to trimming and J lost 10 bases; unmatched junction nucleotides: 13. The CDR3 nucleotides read TGTGCCAGCAGTTATTCCGCAGGGGGCGCAAACAGAGCTTTCTTT. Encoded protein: CASSYSAGGANRAFF.

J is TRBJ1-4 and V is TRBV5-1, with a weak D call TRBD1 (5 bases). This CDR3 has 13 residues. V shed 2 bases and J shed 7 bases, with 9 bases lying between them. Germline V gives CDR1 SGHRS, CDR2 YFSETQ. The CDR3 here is CASSFRGSEKLFF. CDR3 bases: TGCGCCAGCAGCTTTAGGGGCTCTGAAAAACTGTTTTTT.

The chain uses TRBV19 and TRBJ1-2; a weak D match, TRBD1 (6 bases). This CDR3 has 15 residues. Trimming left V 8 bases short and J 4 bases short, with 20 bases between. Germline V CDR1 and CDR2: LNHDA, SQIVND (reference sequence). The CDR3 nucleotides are TGTGCCAGTCTCGGGAGGGGGGACGGGGCCTATGGCTACACCTTC. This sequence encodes CASLGRGDGAYGYTF.

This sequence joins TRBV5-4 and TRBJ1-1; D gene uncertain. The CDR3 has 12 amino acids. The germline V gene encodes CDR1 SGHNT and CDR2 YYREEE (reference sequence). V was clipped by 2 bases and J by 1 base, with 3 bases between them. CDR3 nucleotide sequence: TGTGCCAGCAGCTTTAAGAACACTGAAGCTTTCTTT. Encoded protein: CASSFKNTEAFF.

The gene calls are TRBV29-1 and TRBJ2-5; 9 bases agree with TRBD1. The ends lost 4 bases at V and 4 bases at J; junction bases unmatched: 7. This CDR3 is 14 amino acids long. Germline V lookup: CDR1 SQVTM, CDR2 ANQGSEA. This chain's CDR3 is CSVGGQGLGETQYF. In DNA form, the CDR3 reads TGCAGCGTTGGTGGACAGGGGCTAGGAGAGACCCAGTACTTC.

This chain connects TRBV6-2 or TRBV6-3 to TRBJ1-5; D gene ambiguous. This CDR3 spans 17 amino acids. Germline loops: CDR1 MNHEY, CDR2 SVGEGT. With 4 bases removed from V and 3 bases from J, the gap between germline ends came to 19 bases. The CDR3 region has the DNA TGTGCCAGCAGTTTAAGAGGCGGGTGGAGGTCCAATCAGCCCCAGCATTTT. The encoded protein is CASSLRGGWRSNQPQHF.

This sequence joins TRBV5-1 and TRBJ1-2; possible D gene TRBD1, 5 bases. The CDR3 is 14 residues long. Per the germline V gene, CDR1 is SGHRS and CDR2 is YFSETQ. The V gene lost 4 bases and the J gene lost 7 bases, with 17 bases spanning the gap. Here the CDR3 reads CASSAGGGMGGYTF. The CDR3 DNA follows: TGCGCCAGCAGCGCCGGGGGAGGCATGGGTGGCTACACCTTC.

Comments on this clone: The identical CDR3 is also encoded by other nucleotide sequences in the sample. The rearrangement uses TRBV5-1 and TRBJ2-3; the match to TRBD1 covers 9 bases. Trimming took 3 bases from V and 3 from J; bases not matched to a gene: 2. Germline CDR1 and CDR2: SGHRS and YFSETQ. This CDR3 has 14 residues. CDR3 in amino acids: CASSSGQGTDTQYF. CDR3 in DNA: TGCGCCAGCAGCTCCGGACAGGGGACAGATACGCAGTATTTT. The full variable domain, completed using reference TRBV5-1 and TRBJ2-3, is KAGVTQTPRYLIKTRGQQVTLSCSPISGHRSVSWYQQTPGQGLQFLFEYFSETQRNKGNFPGRFSGRQFSNSRSEMNVSTLELGDSALYLCASSSGQGTDTQYFGPGTRLTVL.

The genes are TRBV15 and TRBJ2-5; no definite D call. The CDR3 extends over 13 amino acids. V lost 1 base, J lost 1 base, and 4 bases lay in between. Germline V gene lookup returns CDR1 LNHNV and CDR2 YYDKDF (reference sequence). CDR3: CATSRVSQETQYF. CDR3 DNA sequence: TGTGCCACCAGCAGAGTCTCCCAAGAGACCCAGTACTTC.

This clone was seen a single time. The CDR3 DNA is TGTGCCACCAGTGATTTGGACAGGGAAGGGGGTACGCAGTATTTT. As protein: CATSDLDREGGTQYF. The chain uses TRBV24-1 and TRBJ2-3; TRBD1 aligns across 7 bases. The CDR3 loop spans 15 amino acids. V dropped 0 bases and J dropped 8; count of bases not matched to a gene: 7. Germline V gene lookup returns CDR1 KGHDR and CDR2 SFDVKD.

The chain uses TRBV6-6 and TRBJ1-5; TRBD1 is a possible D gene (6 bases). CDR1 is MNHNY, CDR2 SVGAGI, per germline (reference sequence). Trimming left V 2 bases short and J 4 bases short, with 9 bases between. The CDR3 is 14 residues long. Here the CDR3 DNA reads TGTGCCAGCAGTTACGGTACAGGGAATCAGCCCCAGCATTTT. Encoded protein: CASSYGTGNQPQHF.

The CDR3 spells CASRRRWRGGTGTGELFF. The CDR3 DNA follows: TGTGCCAGCAGACGACGTTGGCGGGGGGGCACTGGCACCGGGGAGCTGTTTTTT. V gene TRBV3-1 (or the pseudogene TRBV3-2) combines with J gene TRBJ2-2, with 9 bases that match TRBD2. The J segment lost 4 bases and the V segment lost 6 bases, leaving 15 bases of the junction unmatched. Germline-derived CDR1 and CDR2 are LGHDT and YNNKEL (reference sequence). The CDR3 spans 18 residues.

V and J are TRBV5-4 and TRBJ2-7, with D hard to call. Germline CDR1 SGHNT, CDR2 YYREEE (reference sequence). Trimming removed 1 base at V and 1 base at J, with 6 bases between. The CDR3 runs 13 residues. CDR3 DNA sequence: TGTGCCAGCAGCTTGAGCCCTTCCTACGAGCAGTACTTC. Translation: CASSLSPSYEQYF.

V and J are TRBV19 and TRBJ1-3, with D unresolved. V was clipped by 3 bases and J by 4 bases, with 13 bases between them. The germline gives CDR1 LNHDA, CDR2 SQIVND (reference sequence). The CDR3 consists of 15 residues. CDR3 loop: CASSIAAQTGNTIYF. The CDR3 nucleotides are TGTGCCAGTAGTATTGCTGCACAGACGGGAAACACCATATATTTT.

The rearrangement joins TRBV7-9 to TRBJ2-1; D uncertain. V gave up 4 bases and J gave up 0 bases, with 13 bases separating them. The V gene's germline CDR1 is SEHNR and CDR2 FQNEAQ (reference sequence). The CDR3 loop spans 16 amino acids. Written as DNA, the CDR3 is TGTGCCAGCAGCTCGGTCTCGTCGGTCTCCTACAATGAGCAGTTCTTC. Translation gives CASSSVSSVSYNEQFF.

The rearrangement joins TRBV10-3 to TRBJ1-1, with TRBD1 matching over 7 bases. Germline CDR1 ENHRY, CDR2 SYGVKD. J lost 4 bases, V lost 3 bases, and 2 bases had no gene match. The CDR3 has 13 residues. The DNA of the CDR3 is TGTGCCATCAGTGAACAGGGGCTCACTGAAGCTTTCTTT. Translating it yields CAISEQGLTEAFF.

CDR3 region: CASRGQGRNQPQHF. The CDR3 DNA reads as TGTGCCAGCAGGGGACAGGGCAGAAATCAGCCCCAGCATTTT. This chain links TRBV6-5 with TRBJ1-5; 9 bases align to TRBD1. Trimming at V came to 6 bases and at J to 4 bases, leaving 4 bases not matched to a gene. The CDR3 is made up of 14 amino acids. Germline lookup yields CDR1 MNHEY and CDR2 SVGAGI.

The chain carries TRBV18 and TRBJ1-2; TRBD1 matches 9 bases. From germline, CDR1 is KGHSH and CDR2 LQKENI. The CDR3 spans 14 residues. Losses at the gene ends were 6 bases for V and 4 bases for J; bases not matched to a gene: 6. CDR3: CASSSRDRAYGYTF. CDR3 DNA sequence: TGTGCCAGCTCGTCCCGGGACAGGGCCTATGGCTACACCTTC.